Here is one TCR beta chain with its context. Germline trimming cut 6 bases from V and 3 bases from J; bases unmatched to any gene: 7. The CDR3 covers 14 residues. CDR1 and CDR2 (germline): SGHTS, YDEGEE. Sequencing was performed with immunoSEQ multiplex PCR; in TCRdb, only in-frame clones are kept and a portion is missing. The sample yields over 100,000 clones, 70% to 90% seen once. These data belong to a study of blood T cell repertoires in COVID-19. The J gene is TRBJ2-7, the V gene TRBV5-8; 9 nucleotides match TRBD2. The clonotype was recovered from a man in his forties or fifties with active or convalescent COVID-19. The sample was peripheral blood. The CDR3 protein is CASTWRGGNYEQYF. The CDR3, as DNA: TGTGCCAGCACCTGGCGGGGGGGCAACTACGAGCAGTACTTC.